Presented here are 28 T cell receptor beta chains from one specimen sequenced in a study of PD-1 blockade in classical Hodgkin lymphoma. Clones were read by immunoSEQ multiplex PCR, and TCRdb kept only the in-frame ones, dropping some. The top ten hold about 2.6% of the sample, which has 3,000 to 4,000 clones, about 83% seen once. Documented time point: newly diagnosed, previously untreated cHL patient sample. Purified CD4+ T cells were obtained from thawed PBMCs through magnetic negative selection. The sample taken for sequencing was CD4+ T cells from blood. The receptors were gathered from a human donor with classical Hodgkin lymphoma.

The chain carries TRBV7-6 and TRBJ2-5; 8 nucleotides align to TRBD2. The CDR3 totals 14 residues. In germline, CDR1 is SGHVS, CDR2 FNYEAQ. Trimming took 1 base from V and 5 from J; bases not matched to a gene: 3. The CDR3 region has the DNA TGTGCCAGCAGCTTAGAATCGGGGGGGGAGACCCAGTACTTC. Translation: CASSLESGGETQYF.

The chain has TRBV28 and TRBJ2-3; weak D call: TRBD1 (5 bases). This CDR3 region has 15 residues. The V gene's germline CDR1 is MDHEN and CDR2 SYDVKM. V was pared by 6 bases and J by 0 bases, with 13 bases between. CDR3 sequence reads: CASRSRQTSTDTQYF. The CDR3 bases are TGTGCCAGCAGATCCAGACAGACTAGCACAGATACGCAGTATTTT.

This rearrangement joins TRBV5-1 to TRBJ2-3; TRBD1 matches at 7 bases. The V and J ends lost 5 bases and 0 bases, in that order; junction bases with no gene match: 3. The CDR3 sequence is 14 residues long. Looked up from germline, CDR1 is SGHRS and CDR2 is YFSETQ. The CDR3 loop reads CASRGTVSTDTQYF. CDR3 DNA: TGCGCCAGCAGGGGGACAGTTAGCACAGATACGCAGTATTTT.

The chain recombines TRBV29-1 with TRBJ1-2; TRBD1 aligns across 7 bases. The germline gives CDR1 SQVTM, CDR2 ANQGSEA. Germline trimming cut 5 bases from V and 2 bases from J; bases unmatched to any gene: 5. The CDR3 has 13 amino acids. The CDR3 nucleotides are TGCAGCGTTTACAGGGGTGAGAACTATGGCTACACCTTC. It yields the protein CSVYRGENYGYTF.

The V call is TRBV5-1, the J call TRBJ2-5; D tentatively fits TRBD1 or TRBD2 (6 bases each). V was pared by 6 bases and J by 5 bases, with 20 bases between. Germline CDR1 is SGHRS and CDR2 is YFSETQ. CDR3 length: 15 amino acids. CDR3: CASNLSPGAGETQYF. CDR3 nucleotides: TGCGCCAGCAACTTAAGTCCGGGGGCAGGGGAGACCCAGTACTTC.

This clone was seen only once. This chain links TRBV6-6 with TRBJ2-7; 12 bases are shared with TRBD1. CDR1 and CDR2 from the germline V gene are MNHNY and SVGAGI (reference sequence). The V segment lost 4 bases and the J segment 7 bases; nucleotides outside the gene matches: 8. This CDR3 is 15 amino acids long. The CDR3 loop reads CASSSPGQGAREQYF. In nucleotides, the CDR3 is TGTGCCAGCAGTTCCCCGGGACAGGGGGCGCGGGAGCAGTACTTC.

V usage is TRBV21-1 and J usage is TRBJ1-3. TRBV21-1 is annotated as a pseudogene. The CDR3 loop spans 18 amino acids. The CDR3 sequence: CASSIEGAGLEVGNTIYF. The CDR3 nucleotides are TGTGCCAGCAGTATCGAGGGTGCAGGCCTAGAGGTTGGAAACACCATATATTTT.

This clone was detected only once. The chain combines TRBV18 with TRBJ2-5, with TRBD2 matching over 11 bases. The CDR3 sequence is 15 residues long. The junction had 4 bases not matched to a gene; V was cut back by 6 bases and J by 1 base. CDR1 and CDR2 from the germline V gene are KGHSH and LQKENI. The CDR3 loop is CASSDTSGGQETQYF. The CDR3 nucleotides are TGTGCCAGCTCGGATACTAGCGGGGGCCAAGAGACCCAGTACTTC.

The rearrangement joins TRBV29-1 to TRBJ2-7; a weak D match, TRBD2 (6 bases). The CDR3 is 13 residues long. CDR1 is SQVTM, CDR2 ANQGSEA, per germline. Trimming removed 6 bases at V and 4 bases at J, with 16 bases between. CDR3 residues: CSVAGGSRYEQYF. CDR3 in DNA: TGCAGCGTAGCTGGGGGGAGCAGGTACGAGCAGTACTTC.

The J gene is TRBJ2-7, the V gene TRBV2, with D uncertain. Trimming took 7 bases from V and 3 from J, leaving 13 bases between them. Germline V gene sequence: CDR1 SNHLY, CDR2 FYNNEI. The length of the CDR3 is 13 residues. Here the CDR3 reads CASTQPGFYEQYF. For the CDR3, the DNA is TGTGCCAGCACACAGCCGGGCTTCTACGAGCAGTACTTC.

Concerning this clone: The sample contains more than one DNA sequence encoding this CDR3. V gene TRBV18 combines with J gene TRBJ2-5; unclear D gene. Germline CDR1 is KGHSH and CDR2 is LQKENI. This CDR3 contains 11 residues. V gave up 1 base and J gave up 3 bases, with 0 bases separating them. The CDR3 region has the DNA TGTGCCAGCTCACCACAAGAGACCCAGTACTTC. Translated: CASSPQETQYF.

The rearrangement joins TRBV2 to TRBJ2-1; D is possibly TRBD2 (6 bases). Between the trimmed V and J ends, which lost 7 bases and 4 bases, there was a span of 8 bases. The CDR3 consists of 12 residues. Germline assignment: CDR1 SNHLY and CDR2 FYNNEI. The CDR3 DNA sequence: TGTGCCAGCAACGGGGGATACAATGAGCAGTTCTTC. Its protein is CASNGGYNEQFF.

The sample holds a few counts of this clone. This chain joins TRBV25-1 and TRBJ2-6; D gene ambiguous. The CDR3 totals 13 residues. The ends were cut back, 7 bases at V and 2 bases at J, with 6 bases in the middle. Germline CDR1 MGHDK, CDR2 SYGVNS. The CDR3 DNA is TGTGCCAGCAACCCCCCTGGGGCCAACGTCCTGACTTTC. This sequence encodes CASNPPGANVLTF.

J is TRBJ2-3 and V is TRBV7-3; the D is unclear. Trimming took 5 bases from V and 2 from J, leaving 8 bases between them. CDR3 length equals 13 residues. Germline values: CDR1 SGHTA, CDR2 FQGTGA. The CDR3 loop is CASSLQTTDTQYF. As DNA, the CDR3 is TGTGCCAGCAGCCTTCAAACCACAGATACGCAGTATTTT.

This rearrangement joins TRBV2 to TRBJ1-1; TRBD1 might be the D (5 bases). Trimming pared 6 bases from V and 1 base from J, leaving 9 bases between. The CDR3 extends over 13 amino acids. Per the germline V gene, CDR1 is SNHLY and CDR2 is FYNNEI. The CDR3 region is CASRGDTNTEAFF. The CDR3 nucleotides read TGTGCCAGCAGGGGGGATACGAACACTGAAGCTTTCTTT.

The chain combines TRBV2 with TRBJ1-1; D is undetermined. The CDR3 covers 13 residues. The V and J ends lost 7 bases and 0 bases respectively, with 9 bases between them. The germline V gene encodes CDR1 SNHLY and CDR2 FYNNEI. CDR3 in DNA: TGTGCCAGCAAGGCAGACCTGAACACTGAAGCTTTCTTT. It codes for CASKADLNTEAFF. Drawing the rest from reference TRBV2 and TRBJ1-1, the complete variable domain is EPEVTQTPSHQVTQMGQEVILRCVPISNHLYFYWYRQILGQKVEFLVSFYNNEISEKSEIFDDQFSVERPDGSNFTLKIRSTKLEDSAMYFCASKADLNTEAFFGQGTRLTVV.

This clone was detected a few times. The chain uses TRBV18 and TRBJ1-1, with D maybe TRBD1 (5 bases). Germline-derived CDR1 and CDR2 are KGHSH and LQKENI. V shed 2 bases and J shed 0 bases, with 7 bases lying between them. The CDR3 is made up of 14 amino acids. CDR3 region: CASSPDSMNTEAFF. CDR3 nucleotide sequence: TGTGCCAGCTCACCAGACAGCATGAACACTGAAGCTTTCTTT.

The chain is built from TRBV6-1 and TRBJ1-4; D not resolved. The germline V and J ends were trimmed by 1 base and 4 bases, with 10 bases remaining between them. This CDR3 is built from 15 residues. The germline V gene encodes CDR1 MNHNS and CDR2 SASEGT. The DNA of the CDR3 is TGTGCCAGCAGTGAAGGAGGCGCCTTTAATGAAAAACTGTTTTTT. Protein product: CASSEGGAFNEKLFF.

The V call is TRBV18, the J call TRBJ2-5, with D possibly matching TRBD1 (6 bases). CDR1 KGHSH and CDR2 LQKENI come from the germline V gene. This CDR3 comprises 13 residues. Trimming took off 2 bases at V and 4 bases at J, with 8 bases between the two ends. The CDR3 sequence: CASSPTGLETQYF. The CDR3 bases are TGTGCCAGCTCACCAACAGGGCTAGAGACCCAGTACTTC. The whole variable domain, remainder taken from reference TRBV18 and TRBJ2-5, is NAGVMQNPRHLVRRRGQEARLRCSPMKGHSHVYWYRQLPEEGLKFMVYLQKENIIDESGMPKERFSAEFPKEGPSILRIQQVVRGDSAAYFCASSPTGLETQYFGPGTRLLVL.

In its sample, this clone was seen a few times. V usage is TRBV10-3 and J usage is TRBJ1-5; 7 nucleotides line up with TRBD1. This CDR3 has 15 residues. V gave up 0 bases and J gave up 6 bases; unmatched junction bases: 5. Per the germline V gene, CDR1 is ENHRY and CDR2 is SYGVKD. In DNA, the CDR3 is TGTGCCATCAGTGAGTCAGAAGGGGGCGGTCAGCCCCAGCATTTT. Translating it yields CAISESEGGGQPQHF.

This clone was seen a single time. The chain links TRBV5-4 to TRBJ2-1, with 11 nucleotides matching TRBD1. CDR3 length: 16 residues. V trimming: 2 bases; J trimming: 4 bases; junction bases outside the gene matches: 5. Germline V lookup: CDR1 SGHNT, CDR2 YYREEE (reference sequence). The CDR3 nucleotides read TGTGCCAGCAGCTTCCCCGGGACAGGGGGGTACAATGAGCAGTTCTTC. It is translated as CASSFPGTGGYNEQFF.

V gene TRBV19 combines with J gene TRBJ2-3, with 9 bases aligning to TRBD1. Germline-derived CDR1 and CDR2 are LNHDA and SQIVND (reference sequence). With V trimmed by 5 bases and J by 4 bases, 4 bases remained unmatched. The CDR3 runs 14 residues. The CDR3 region has the DNA TGTGCCAGTAGTGGGACAGGGTCGTCAGATACGCAGTATTTT. Translating it yields CASSGTGSSDTQYF.

This rearrangement joins TRBV7-3 to TRBJ2-7, with a weak D call TRBD2 (6 bases). The CDR3 spans 16 residues. In germline, CDR1 is SGHTA, CDR2 FQGTGA. V was clipped by 5 bases and J by 1 base, with 18 bases between them. For the CDR3, the DNA is TGTGCCAGCAGCATTTCTAGCGCGACGCCGTCCTACGAGCAGTACTTC. Amino acid sequence: CASSISSATPSYEQYF.

As for this clone: The same CDR3 can be traced to other DNA sequences in this sample. The V gene is TRBV18, the J gene TRBJ1-1; the D gene is possibly TRBD1 (5 bases). V was pared by 3 bases and J by 1 base, with 9 bases between. The CDR3 has 14 amino acids. Looked up from germline, CDR1 is KGHSH and CDR2 is LQKENI. The CDR3 DNA sequence: TGTGCCAGCTCACCGGCCAGGGCGAACACTGAAGCTTTCTTT. Translating gives CASSPARANTEAFF.

The genes are TRBV10-2 and TRBJ2-4; tentative D call: TRBD1 (6 bases). CDR1 and CDR2 (germline): WSHSY, SAAADI. With 6 bases removed from V and 3 bases from J, the gap between germline ends came to 9 bases. This CDR3 spans 13 amino acids. The DNA for the CDR3 is TGCGCCAGCAGGGACAGCAACAAAAACATTCAGTACTTC. This translates into CASRDSNKNIQYF.

This clone was seen a single time. V is TRBV7-2 and J is TRBJ2-7, with D possibly being TRBD2 (5 bases). CDR1 SGHTA and CDR2 FQGNSA come from the germline V gene. V shed 2 bases and J shed 3 bases, with 11 bases lying between them. The CDR3 sequence is 14 residues long. The CDR3 nucleotides read TGTGCCAGCAGCTTATGGGAGAGGAACTACGAGCAGTACTTC. It yields the protein CASSLWERNYEQYF.

The chain recombines TRBV28 with TRBJ2-2; tentatively, D is TRBD2 (5 bases). Germline V lookup: CDR1 MDHEN, CDR2 SYDVKM. The CDR3 runs to 14 residues. With 8 bases removed from V and 5 bases from J, the gap between germline ends came to 15 bases. Here the CDR3 reads CASGSYGGTGELFF. The CDR3 DNA sequence: TGTGCCAGCGGATCGTACGGAGGAACCGGGGAGCTGTTTTTT.

This clone is a singleton in its sample. The chain is built from TRBV4-1 and TRBJ1-5; no reliable D call. The V gene lost 0 bases and the J gene lost 9 bases, with 15 bases spanning the gap. The germline V gene encodes CDR1 MGHRA and CDR2 YSYEKL. The CDR3 has 15 residues. The CDR3: CASSQDPGGSWPQHF. The CDR3 nucleotides read TGCGCCAGCAGCCAAGACCCCGGCGGCAGCTGGCCCCAGCATTTT.